Here is one TCR beta chain with its context. Participants, about 18 to 90 years old, spanned fewer than 25 US areas. The source of the sample is a study of blood T cell repertoires in COVID-19. Study summary: Sites across the United States, Italy and Spain contributed samples from acute and convalescent COVID-19. PBMCs, B-cell-depleted T cells, or T cells were the source of the cDNA or gDNA that made up the material.

In the study's own analysis: The assay estimated nucleated cells by amplifying reference gene primers. Sequencing was performed with immunoSEQ multiplex PCR; in TCRdb, only in-frame clones are kept and a portion is missing. V, J and clone size reflect that table, while D and trimming were determined from the DNA. The repertoire holds fewer than 200,000 clones, with around 84% as singletons. CDR1 is SGHTS, CDR2 YDEGEE, per germline. Losses at the gene ends were 2 bases for V and 6 bases for J; bases not matched to a gene: 4. CDR3 size: 14 residues. The receptor was derived from a man between 50 and 59 years old who had recovered from COVID-19. The sample taken for sequencing was PBMCs or T cells enriched from blood (not recorded which). This chain connects TRBV5-8 to TRBJ1-2, with 10 bases lining up with TRBD1. The CDR3 sequence is CASSFDRGQNGYTF. In DNA form, the CDR3 reads TGTGCCAGCAGCTTTGACAGGGGGCAAAATGGCTACACCTTC.